A selection of T cell receptor beta chains follows, all from one sample in a study of T cell responses to AZD1222 COVID-19 vaccine. Here immunoSEQ multiplex PCR was the method, and the copy in TCRdb shows in-frame clones only, minus some. The table lists 52,000 or so clones, about 88% of them singletons, with approximately 30% in the top ten. The sample was peripheral blood, taken on day 0 of AZD1222 vaccination. The receptors here all came from an adult in good health. The CDR3 runs from the conserved cysteine through the conserved F or W. A D gene is named only where the DNA matches it firmly. A row's size may be missing; if present it is once, few, many or a size class.

CDR3aa,CDR3nt,j_gene,v_gene,d_gene,abundance
CASSTGSGATNEKLFF,TGTGCCAGCAGCACAGGGTCGGGGGCAACTAATGAAAAACTGTTTTTT,TRBJ1-4,TRBV5-4,-,-
CASGSQPQHF,TGTGCCAGCGGGTCTCAGCCCCAGCATTTT,TRBJ1-5,TRBV19,-,-
CATSRDLRPANYGYTF,TGTGCCACCAGCAGAGATCTCAGGCCCGCTAACTATGGCTACACCTTC,TRBJ1-2,TRBV15,-,once
CASSPNTEAFF,TGTGCCAGCAGTCCTAACACTGAAGCTTTCTTT,TRBJ1-1,TRBV2,-,-
CASRWRESTEAFF,TGTGCCAGCAGATGGAGGGAGAGCACTGAAGCTTTCTTT,TRBJ1-1,TRBV12-3/TRBV12-4,-,-
CASTFPGDIEQNYGYTF,TGTGCCAGCACCTTTCCGGGGGACATCGAACAAAACTATGGCTACACCTTC,TRBJ1-2,TRBV28,-,-
CSVGRQGAPYEQYF,TGCAGCGTTGGGAGGCAGGGGGCCCCCTACGAGCAGTACTTC,TRBJ2-7,TRBV29-1,TRBD1,-
CASSSGLAGGWETQYF,TGTGCCAGCAGTTCAGGACTAGCGGGAGGTTGGGAGACCCAGTACTTC,TRBJ2-5,TRBV27,TRBD2,-
CASSFLLPRTMSSYEQYF,TGTGCCAGCAGTTTCTTATTGCCCAGGACCATGAGCTCCTACGAGCAGTACTTC,TRBJ2-7,TRBV28,-,medium-sized
CASSQVRGSATGELFF,TGCGCCAGCAGCCAAGTCCGGGGGTCGGCCACCGGGGAGCTGTTTTTT,TRBJ2-2,TRBV4-3,-,-
CASSSLLRDYGYTF,TGTGCCAGCAGTTCCCTCTTACGGGACTATGGCTACACCTTC,TRBJ1-2,TRBV27,-,-
CASSFWGAENTEAFF,TGTGCCAGCAGTTTTTGGGGGGCGGAGAACACTGAAGCTTTCTTT,TRBJ1-1,TRBV28,-,few
CASSFGGDTNQPQHF,TGCGCCAGCAGCTTTGGAGGGGACACCAATCAGCCCCAGCATTTT,TRBJ1-5,TRBV5-1,-,-
CASTRLGSGSYNEQFF,TGTGCCAGCACCCGATTAGGAAGCGGGAGCTACAATGAGCAGTTCTTC,TRBJ2-1,TRBV7-8,TRBD2,-
CASSLRAGTGDNTGELFF,TGCGCCAGCAGTCTTCGGGCTGGGACAGGGGATAACACCGGGGAGCTGTTTTTT,TRBJ2-2,TRBV5-1,TRBD1,-
CASSPGTGENSPLHF,TGTGCCAGCAGCCCTGGGACAGGGGAAAATTCACCCCTCCACTTT,TRBJ1-6,TRBV7-2,TRBD1,-
CSVNGRPEGGQFF,TGCAGCGTGAACGGACGGCCAGAGGGAGGTCAGTTCTTC,TRBJ2-1,TRBV29-1,-,-
CASSQELEHEQYF,TGCGCCAGCAGCCAAGAACTGGAGCACGAGCAGTACTTC,TRBJ2-7,TRBV4-3,-,-
CASSLYLGYEQYF,TGTGCCAGCAGCTTATATCTTGGGTACGAGCAGTACTTC,TRBJ2-7,TRBV11-2,-,-
CASRPLARTQGETQYF,TGCGCCAGCAGACCTCTTGCACGGACCCAGGGAGAGACCCAGTACTTC,TRBJ2-5,TRBV5-1,-,-
CASSLPRDYQNTGELFF,TGTGCCAGCAGCCTCCCCCGGGACTACCAAAACACCGGGGAGCTGTTTTTT,TRBJ2-2,TRBV28,TRBD2,-
CATSRDLNTEAFF,TGTGCCACCAGCAGGGACTTGAACACTGAAGCTTTCTTT,TRBJ1-1,TRBV15,-,-
CASRPPTRQGDEKLFF,TGTGCCAGCAGGCCCCCCACGAGACAGGGGGATGAAAAACTGTTTTTT,TRBJ1-4,TRBV7-9,TRBD1,-
CASSPLNRAGTEAFF,TGTGCCAGCAGCCCTCTCAACAGGGCGGGCACTGAAGCTTTCTTT,TRBJ1-1,TRBV3-1/TRBV3-2,-,once
CASRGRGPRNYGYTF,TGCGCCAGCAGGGGTCGGGGCCCCCGGAACTATGGCTACACCTTC,TRBJ1-2,TRBV5-1,-,-
CASSLLESTGELFF,TGTGCCAGCAGCCTACTAGAGAGCACCGGGGAGCTGTTTTTT,TRBJ2-2,TRBV7-6,-,-
CASSLGPGQNYEQYF,TGTGCCAGCAGCTTAGGTCCGGGACAGAACTACGAGCAGTACTTC,TRBJ2-7,TRBV11-3,TRBD1,-
CASSRRQQETQYF,TGTGCCAGCAGCCGGAGACAGCAAGAGACCCAGTACTTC,TRBJ2-5,TRBV6-5,-,-
CASSLGPPGTYGYTF,TGTGCCAGCAGCTTGGGTCCGCCAGGGACCTATGGCTACACCTTC,TRBJ1-2,TRBV5-5,-,-
CASSYPDGPGEQFF,TGTGCCAGCAGTTATCCGGACGGCCCGGGGGAGCAGTTCTTC,TRBJ2-1,TRBV27,-,-
CASREGGQAANVLTF,TGTGCCAGCAGAGAGGGGGGACAGGCGGCCAACGTCCTGACTTTC,TRBJ2-6,TRBV11-2,TRBD1,-
CASSVIAGESNEQFF,TGTGCCAGCAGCGTTATAGCGGGAGAGAGCAATGAGCAGTTCTTC,TRBJ2-1,TRBV6-5,TRBD2,-
CASFPPGGNYGYTF,TGTGCCAGCTTCCCCCCCGGGGGCAACTATGGCTACACCTTC,TRBJ1-2,TRBV6-5,-,once
CASSLIAGTNYGYTF,TGTGCCAGCAGTTTAATCGCAGGCACTAACTATGGCTACACCTTC,TRBJ1-2,TRBV27,-,once
CASSHWTGSIYNEQFF,TGCGCCAGCAGCCATTGGACAGGGTCTATCTACAATGAGCAGTTCTTC,TRBJ2-1,TRBV4-1,TRBD1,-
CASSLLAGGFRGYEQYF,TGTGCCAGCAGCTTATTGGCGGGAGGATTCCGCGGCTACGAGCAGTACTTC,TRBJ2-7,TRBV7-9,TRBD2,few
CASSEDRVSNEKLFF,TGTGCCAGCAGTGAAGACAGGGTATCTAATGAAAAACTGTTTTTT,TRBJ1-4,TRBV25-1,TRBD1,-
CASRSSGLTGELFF,TGCGCCAGCAGGAGTAGCGGCCTCACCGGGGAGCTGTTTTTT,TRBJ2-2,TRBV4-1,-,few
CAWRREIGVLTEAFF,TGTGCCTGGAGACGGGAGATTGGGGTTCTTACTGAAGCTTTCTTT,TRBJ1-1,TRBV30,-,-
CASTQGRDQPQHF,TGTGCCAGCACACAGGGGCGGGATCAGCCCCAGCATTTT,TRBJ1-5,TRBV2,TRBD1,-
CASSQARGDEQYF,TGTGCCAGCAGCCAAGCCAGGGGGGACGAGCAGTACTTC,TRBJ2-7,TRBV3-1/TRBV3-2,-,-
CASREGGTGREKLFF,TGTGCCAGCAGGGAGGGAGGGACAGGGCGTGAAAAACTGTTTTTT,TRBJ1-4,TRBV6-5,TRBD1,-
CASSSPGYPSTEAFF,TGTGCCAGTAGTTCCCCAGGGTACCCAAGCACTGAAGCTTTCTTT,TRBJ1-1,TRBV19,-,-
CASSPTGSGEQYF,TGTGCCAGCAGTCCGACAGGGTCTGGAGAGCAGTACTTC,TRBJ2-7,TRBV12-3/TRBV12-4,TRBD1,-
CASSVEVGSETQYF,TGTGCCAGTAGTGTGGAGGTCGGATCAGAGACCCAGTACTTC,TRBJ2-5,TRBV19,-,-
CASKAVSYEQYF,TGTGCCAGCAAGGCAGTCTCCTACGAGCAGTACTTC,TRBJ2-7,TRBV6-5,-,-
CASSLVLNEQFF,TGTGCCAGCAGTTTAGTACTCAATGAGCAGTTCTTC,TRBJ2-1,TRBV12-3/TRBV12-4,-,-
CASSLQGAHSGNTIYF,TGTGCCAGCTCACTTCAGGGGGCTCACTCTGGAAACACCATATATTTT,TRBJ1-3,TRBV18,TRBD1,-
CASSLGLAGQETQYF,TGTGCCAGCAGCTTAGGACTAGCGGGACAAGAGACCCAGTACTTC,TRBJ2-5,TRBV7-9,TRBD2,-